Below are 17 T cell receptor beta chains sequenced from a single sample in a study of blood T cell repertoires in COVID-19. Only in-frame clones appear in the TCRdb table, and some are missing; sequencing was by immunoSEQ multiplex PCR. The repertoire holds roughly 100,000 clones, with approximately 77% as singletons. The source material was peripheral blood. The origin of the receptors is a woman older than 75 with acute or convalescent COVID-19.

The CDR3 region is CASSSPGSSETYNEQFF. The CDR3 region has the DNA TGTGCCAGCAGTTCCCCGGGGAGTAGCGAAACCTACAATGAGCAGTTCTTC. The rearrangement joins TRBV28 to TRBJ2-1; weak D call: TRBD2 (5 bases). CDR3 length: 17 residues. V gave up 4 bases and J gave up 2 bases, with 18 bases separating them. Germline V gene lookup returns CDR1 MDHEN and CDR2 SYDVKM.

The CDR3 reads CASSSRRGSEEQYF. For the CDR3, the DNA is TGTGCCAGCAGCTCCCGTCGCGGGTCTGAAGAGCAGTACTTC. The chain couples TRBV7-2 to TRBJ2-7; tentatively, D is TRBD2 (5 bases). Germline V gene lookup returns CDR1 SGHTA and CDR2 FQGNSA. Trimming pared 4 bases from V and 7 bases from J, leaving 17 bases between. This CDR3 has 14 residues. Full variable domain (outside the CDR3, taken from reference TRBV7-2 and TRBJ2-7): GAGVSQSPSNKVTEKGKDVELRCDPISGHTALYWYRQSLGQGLEFLIYFQGNSAPDKSGLPSDRFSAERTGGSVSTLTIQRTQQEDSAVYLCASSSRRGSEEQYFGPGTRLTVT.

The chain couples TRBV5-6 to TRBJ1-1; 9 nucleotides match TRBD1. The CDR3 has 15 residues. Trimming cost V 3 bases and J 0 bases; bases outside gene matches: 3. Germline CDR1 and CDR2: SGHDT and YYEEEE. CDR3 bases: TGTGCCAGCAGCTCGGGACAGGGAATGAACACTGAAGCTTTCTTT. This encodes CASSSGQGMNTEAFF.

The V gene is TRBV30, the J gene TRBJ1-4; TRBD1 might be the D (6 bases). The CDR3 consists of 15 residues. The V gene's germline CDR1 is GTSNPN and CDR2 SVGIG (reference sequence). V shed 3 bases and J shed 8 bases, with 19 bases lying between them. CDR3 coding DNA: TGTGCCTGGAGCTCCACTGCGGGGGGCGCGGAAAAACTGTTTTTT. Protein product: CAWSSTAGGAEKLFF.

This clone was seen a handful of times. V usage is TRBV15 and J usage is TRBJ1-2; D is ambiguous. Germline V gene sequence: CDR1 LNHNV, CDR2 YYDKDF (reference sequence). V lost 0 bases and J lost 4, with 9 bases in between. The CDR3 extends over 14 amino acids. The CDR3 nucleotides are TGTGCCACCAGCAGAGACCGTGGCCTCTATGGCTACACCTTC. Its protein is CATSRDRGLYGYTF. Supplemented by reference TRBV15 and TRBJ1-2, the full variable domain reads DAMVIQNPRYQVTQFGKPVTLSCSQTLNHNVMYWYQQKSSQAPKLLFHYYDKDFNNEADTPDNFQSRRPNTSFCFLDIRSPGLGDTAMYLCATSRDRGLYGYTFGSGTRLTVV.

DNA for the CDR3: TGTGCCAGCAGCCAAGCGGGACAGGGACGGGGCTATGGCTACACCTTC. This sequence encodes CASSQAGQGRGYGYTF. V gene TRBV3-1 (or the pseudogene TRBV3-2) combines with J gene TRBJ1-2, with TRBD1 matching 9 bases. The germline V gene encodes CDR1 LGHDT and CDR2 YNNKEL (reference sequence). The CDR3 totals 16 residues. Unmatched junction bases numbered 7, after V lost 1 base and J lost 4 bases.

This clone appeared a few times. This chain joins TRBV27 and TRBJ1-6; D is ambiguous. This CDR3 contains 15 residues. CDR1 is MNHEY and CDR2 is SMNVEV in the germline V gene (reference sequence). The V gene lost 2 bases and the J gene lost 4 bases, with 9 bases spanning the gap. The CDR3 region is CASSLSSGYNSPLHF. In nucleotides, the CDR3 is TGTGCCAGCAGTTTAAGTTCAGGTTATAATTCACCCCTCCACTTT.

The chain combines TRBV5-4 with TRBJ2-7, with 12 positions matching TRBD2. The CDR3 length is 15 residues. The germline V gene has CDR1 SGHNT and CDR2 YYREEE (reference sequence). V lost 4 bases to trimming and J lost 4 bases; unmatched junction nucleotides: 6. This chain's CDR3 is CASSDPTSGGYEQYF. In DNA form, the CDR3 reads TGTGCCAGCAGCGACCCGACTAGCGGGGGATACGAGCAGTACTTC. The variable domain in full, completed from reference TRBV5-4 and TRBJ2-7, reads ETGVTQSPTHLIKTRGQQVTLRCSSQSGHNTVSWYQQALGQGPQFIFQYYREEENGRGNFPPRFSGLQFPNYSSELNVNALELDDSALYLCASSDPTSGGYEQYFGPGTRLTVT.

The CDR3 loop is CASSVTTPVAYNEQFF. For the CDR3, the DNA is TGCGCCAGCAGCGTCACCACTCCCGTAGCCTACAATGAGCAGTTCTTC. The chain links TRBV5-1 to TRBJ2-1; D is ambiguous. Germline CDR1 is SGHRS and CDR2 is YFSETQ. The CDR3 is made up of 16 amino acids. Deletions cut 4 bases from V and 2 bases from J, with 16 bases between.

In DNA, the CDR3 is TGTGCCAGTAGTCTCAGGACAGGGAGAGGAAACATTCAGTACTTC. Protein: CASSLRTGRGNIQYF. The chain employs TRBV19 and TRBJ2-4; 8 bases are a match to TRBD1. The germline CDR1 and CDR2 sequences are LNHDA and SQIVND (reference sequence). There are 15 residues in the CDR3. Trimming at V came to 5 bases and at J to 6 bases, leaving 9 bases not matched to a gene.

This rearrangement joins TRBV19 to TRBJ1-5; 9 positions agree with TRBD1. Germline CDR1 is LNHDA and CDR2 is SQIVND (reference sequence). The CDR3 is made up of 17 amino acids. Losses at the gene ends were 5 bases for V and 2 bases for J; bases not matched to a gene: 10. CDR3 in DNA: TGTGCCAGTAGTTCTTGGACAGGGGCCGAAGGCAATCAGCCCCAGCATTTT. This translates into CASSSWTGAEGNQPQHF.

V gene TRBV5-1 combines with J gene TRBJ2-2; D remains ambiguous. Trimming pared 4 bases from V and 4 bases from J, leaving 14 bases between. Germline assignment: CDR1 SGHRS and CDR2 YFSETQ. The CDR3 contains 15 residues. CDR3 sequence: CASSPENPGTGELFF. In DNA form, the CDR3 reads TGCGCCAGCAGCCCCGAGAACCCCGGCACCGGGGAGCTGTTTTTT.

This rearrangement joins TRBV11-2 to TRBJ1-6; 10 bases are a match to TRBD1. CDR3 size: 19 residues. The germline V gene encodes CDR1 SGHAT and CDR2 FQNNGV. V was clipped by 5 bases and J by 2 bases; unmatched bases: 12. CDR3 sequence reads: CASSPIIDRGPTYNSPLHF. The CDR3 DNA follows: TGTGCCAGCAGCCCCATCATCGACAGGGGGCCAACCTATAATTCACCCCTCCACTTT. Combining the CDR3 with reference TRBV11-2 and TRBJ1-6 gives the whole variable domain EAGVAQSPRYKIIEKRQSVAFWCNPISGHATLYWYQQILGQGPKLLIQFQNNGVVDDSQLPKDRFSAERLKGVDSTLKIQPAKLEDSAVYLCASSPIIDRGPTYNSPLHFGNGTRLTVT.

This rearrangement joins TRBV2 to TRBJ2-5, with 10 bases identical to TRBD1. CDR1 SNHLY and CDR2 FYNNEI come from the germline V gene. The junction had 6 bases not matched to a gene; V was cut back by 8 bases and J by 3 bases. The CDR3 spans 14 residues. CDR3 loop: CASARDRGEETQYF. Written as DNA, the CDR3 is TGTGCCAGCGCCCGGGACAGGGGAGAAGAGACCCAGTACTTC.

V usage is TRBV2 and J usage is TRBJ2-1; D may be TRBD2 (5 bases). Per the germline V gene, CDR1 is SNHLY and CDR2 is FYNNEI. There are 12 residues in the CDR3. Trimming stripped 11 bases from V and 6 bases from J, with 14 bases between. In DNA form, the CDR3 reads TGTGCCGGCAAGGGAGATTTCAATGAGCAGTTCTTC. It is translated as CAGKGDFNEQFF.

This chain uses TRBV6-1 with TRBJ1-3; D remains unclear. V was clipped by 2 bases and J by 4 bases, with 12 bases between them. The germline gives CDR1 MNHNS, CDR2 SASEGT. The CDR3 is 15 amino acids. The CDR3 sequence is CASSETASTGNTIYF. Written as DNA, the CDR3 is TGTGCCAGCAGTGAAACAGCTTCAACAGGAAACACCATATATTTT.

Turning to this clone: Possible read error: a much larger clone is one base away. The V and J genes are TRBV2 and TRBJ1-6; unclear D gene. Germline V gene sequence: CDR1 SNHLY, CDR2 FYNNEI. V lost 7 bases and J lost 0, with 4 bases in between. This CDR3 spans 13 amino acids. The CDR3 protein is CASTSSYNSPLHF. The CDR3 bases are TGTGCCAGCACGAGCTCCTATAATTCACCCCTCCACTTT.